This section outlines one T cell receptor beta chain sequence together with its context. Its antigen is currently unknown. Distinct nucleotide sequences in the sample also encode this CDR3. Produced via immunoSEQ multiplex PCR; TCRdb's table is partial and in-frame only. Among more than 2 million clones listed, about 95% were seen once. This sample was taken from a study of shared clonotypes between healthy human individuals. Study as a whole: Every donor yielded three CD4 naive, three CD4 memory, two CD8 naive and one CD8 memory plate. General study findings and limits: Clonotypes not shared had lower generation probabilities than those common to all four donors.

Naive CD8 cells lacked CD45RO and underwent positive selection for CCR7, leaving out terminally differentiated effector memory CD45RA+ cells. Healthy HIV-negative adults with no recent acute infections or vaccinations were recruited as donors. The donors were all Caucasian adults (living in Nashville, Tennessee). CDR1 is LNHNV, CDR2 YYDKDF, per germline (reference sequence). The CDR3 has 15 residues. V was cut by 0 bases and J by 0 bases, with 9 bases left in between. The specimen sequenced was naive CD8+ T cells sorted from blood. This chain joins TRBV15 and TRBJ2-7, with D unclear. This sequence was found in a man between 18 and 29 years old in good health. This CDR3 reads CATSRDRTNSYEQYF. The DNA for the CDR3 is TGTGCCACCAGCAGAGACAGAACCAACTCCTACGAGCAGTACTTC. The variable domain in full, completed from reference TRBV15 and TRBJ2-7, reads DAMVIQNPRYQVTQFGKPVTLSCSQTLNHNVMYWYQQKSSQAPKLLFHYYDKDFNNEADTPDNFQSRRPNTSFCFLDIRSPGLGDTAMYLCATSRDRTNSYEQYFGPGTRLTVT.